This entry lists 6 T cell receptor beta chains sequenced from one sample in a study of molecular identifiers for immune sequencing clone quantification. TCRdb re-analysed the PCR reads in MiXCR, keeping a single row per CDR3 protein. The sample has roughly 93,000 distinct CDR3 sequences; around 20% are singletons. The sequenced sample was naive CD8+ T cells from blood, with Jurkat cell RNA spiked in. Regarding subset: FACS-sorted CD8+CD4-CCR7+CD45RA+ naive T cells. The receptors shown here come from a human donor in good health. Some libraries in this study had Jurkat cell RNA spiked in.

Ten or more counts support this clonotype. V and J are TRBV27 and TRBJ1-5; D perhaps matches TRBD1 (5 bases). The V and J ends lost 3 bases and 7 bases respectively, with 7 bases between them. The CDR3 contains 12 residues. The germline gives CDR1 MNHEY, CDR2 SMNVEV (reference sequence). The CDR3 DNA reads TGTGCCAGCAGTTTCGGGGGGCAGCCCCAGCATTTT. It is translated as CASSFGGQPQHF.

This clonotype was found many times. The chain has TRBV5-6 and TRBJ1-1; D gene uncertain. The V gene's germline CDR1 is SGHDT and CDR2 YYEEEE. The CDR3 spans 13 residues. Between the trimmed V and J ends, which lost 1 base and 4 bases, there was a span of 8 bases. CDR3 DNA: TGTGCCAGCAGCTTGCGTACGTTCACTGAAGCTTTCTTT. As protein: CASSLRTFTEAFF. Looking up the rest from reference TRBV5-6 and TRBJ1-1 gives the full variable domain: DAGVTQSPTHLIKTRGQQVTLRCSPKSGHDTVSWYQQALGQGPQFIFQYYEEEERQRGNFPDRFSGHQFPNYSSELNVNALLLGDSALYLCASSLRTFTEAFFGQGTRLTVV.

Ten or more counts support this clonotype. The CDR3 DNA is TGTGCCAGCAGTCCCGGGGTATCTGAGCAGTTCTTC. Amino acids: CASSPGVSEQFF. The chain carries TRBV27 and TRBJ2-1; D may be TRBD2 (5 bases). V lost 5 bases and J lost 9, with 11 bases in between. The CDR3 is 12 amino acids. Germline V lookup: CDR1 MNHEY, CDR2 SMNVEV (reference sequence).

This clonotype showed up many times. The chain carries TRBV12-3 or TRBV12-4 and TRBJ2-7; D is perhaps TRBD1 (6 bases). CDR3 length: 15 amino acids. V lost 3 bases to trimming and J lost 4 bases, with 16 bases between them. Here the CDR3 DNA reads TGTGCCAGCAGTTTTTTCGGCAGGGGATCTTACGAGCAGTACTTC. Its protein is CASSFFGRGSYEQYF.

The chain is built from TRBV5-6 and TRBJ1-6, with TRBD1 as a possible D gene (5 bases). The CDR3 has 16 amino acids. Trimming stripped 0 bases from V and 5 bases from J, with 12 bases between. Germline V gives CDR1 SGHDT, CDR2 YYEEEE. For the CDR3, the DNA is TGTGCCAGCAGCTTGGTTCCAGGGAGGGATAATTCACCCCTCCACTTT. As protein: CASSLVPGRDNSPLHF.

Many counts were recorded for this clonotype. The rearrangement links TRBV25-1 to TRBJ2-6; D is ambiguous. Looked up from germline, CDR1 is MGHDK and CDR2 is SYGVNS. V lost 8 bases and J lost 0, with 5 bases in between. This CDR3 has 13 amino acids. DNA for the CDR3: TGTGCCAGCCAAGCCTCTGGGGCCAACGTCCTGACTTTC. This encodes CASQASGANVLTF.